Listed here is a single T cell receptor (beta chain). This entry is derived from a study of CD8 T cells in Susac syndrome. The CDR3 spans 18 residues. V was shortened by 1 base and J by 0 bases, with 15 bases between the two germline ends. CDR1 is KGHDR, CDR2 SFDVKD, per germline. The T cells that were sequenced for TCR beta were CD8+ and CD4+ cells from blood. After extraction with the RNeasy kit, roughly 0.45 to 1 ug of the RNA was reverse transcribed using random hexamers. Via MiXCR, TCRdb re-called the immunoSEQ multiplex PCR reads, giving one row per CDR3 protein. The profile shows approximately 140,000 distinct CDR3 sequences, 75% to 90% of them singletons.

The TCR sequence derives from a human donor with multiple sclerosis. V usage is TRBV24-1 and J usage is TRBJ2-1; tentative D call: TRBD2 (6 bases). Sequenced sample: CD8+ T cells from PBMCs. In DNA, the CDR3 is TGTGCCACCAGTGATTTCCCACGACTAGAGGGCTCCTACAATGAGCAGTTCTTC. It specifies CATSDFPRLEGSYNEQFF.